This entry concerns a single T cell receptor beta chain. This clone is a singleton in its sample. Its recognized antigen is unknown. No base quality values were provided; no much bigger clone lies one nucleotide off. The data belong to a study of blood T cell repertoires in COVID-19 (dated by TCRdb to 2018 to 2021). Concerning the study at large: Collaborator samples came from the United States, Italy and Spain and covered acute and convalescent phases of COVID-19. Samples were obtained from the ongoing ImmuneRACE study (first 160 participants) and from about 1,300 subjects provided by 6 global collaborators. The repertoires were released in a freely available public database meant as a resource for research on the immune response to SARS-CoV-2. The sample metadata nearly always contained a de-identified subject ID, COVID-19 status, age in years and sex. The material from the prospective study consisted of cDNA or gDNA derived from T cells, B-cell-depleted T cells, or PBMCs. The dataset comprised deeply sampled blood TCRbeta repertoires from subjects exposed to, actively infected with, or recovered from COVID-19. Where available, HLA class I and class II types were taken from metadata supplied by the sample provider and were not determined by assay-based typing. Summary of the overall study and its limitations: The quantity of clinical and demographic metadata differed by source and by participant and was supplied without curation.

Each collaborating institution followed its own protocols to collect whole blood in K2EDTA tubes. For TCRbeta analysis, collaborator samples were shipped as frozen whole blood, as isolated PBMCs, or as DNA extracted from either sample type. Trimming removed 4 bases from V and 0 bases from J; the gene matches leave 7 bases unexplained. Taken from the germline V gene, the CDR1 and CDR2 loops are KGHDR and SFDVKD. The CDR3, cysteine through phenylalanine, is 18 amino acids long. Solely the CDR3 DNA is kept, with 54 bases framed from the first base. TCRbeta CDR3 regions were amplified from genomic DNA by means of the immunoSEQ Assay, a bias-controlled multiplex PCR. The paper's data handling went like this. Within the assay, amplification of reference gene primers was used to estimate how many nucleated cells each sample contained. To quantify the absolute abundance of each unique TCRbeta CDR3 rearrangement, sequence reads were collapsed and filtered. For each sample, productive Simpson clonality was calculated by taking the square root of Simpson's diversity index across productive rearrangements. The table was pulled from immuneACCESS by TCRdb, which kept in-frame rearrangements only. Such tables lose some clones; where checked, under half of the loss comes from unresolved V genes, and the rest has no known cause. D and trimming come from the DNA, and the V and J calls and clone size come from that table. Present in this sample are about 150,000 clones, roughly 80% of which were seen just once. The top ten constitute around 8.7% of the sample.

The receptor chain draws on TRBV24-1 and TRBJ2-1; the junction holds 11 bases that match TRBD2. The TCR comes from a man aged 50 to 59 with active or convalescent COVID-19. The specimen was peripheral blood. CDR3 protein: CATSDVAGGPSSYNEQFF. The DNA sequence is given as TGTGCCACCAGTGACGTAGCGGGAGGGCCGAGCTCCTACAATGAGCAGTTCTTC.